This T cell receptor beta chain originates from a study of OX40 agonist ivuxolimab in advanced cancers. Findings and limits, study-wide: Among T cells, CD8+ cells averaged more expanded clones than CD4+ cells.

This table comes from immunoSEQ multiplex PCR, and its TCRdb copy is limited to in-frame clones, with some not included. The sample records around 100,000 clones, about 91% being singletons. This clone was seen once. Its target is not known. V dropped 5 bases and J dropped 0 bases, with 8 bases sitting between them. The CDR3 is 14 residues long. Germline lookup yields CDR1 SEHNR and CDR2 FQNEAQ (reference sequence). Sequencing used CD4+ or CD8+ T cells sorted from blood, obtained in a trial of the OX40 agonist ivuxolimab. The rearrangement joins TRBV7-9 to TRBJ2-1, with no clear D. The source of this sequence is an adult with an advanced solid tumor such as melanoma, head and neck, liver or kidney cancer. The CDR3 DNA reads as TGTGCCAGCAGCAAACGCAGCTCCTACAATGAGCAGTTCTTC. This encodes CASSKRSSYNEQFF.